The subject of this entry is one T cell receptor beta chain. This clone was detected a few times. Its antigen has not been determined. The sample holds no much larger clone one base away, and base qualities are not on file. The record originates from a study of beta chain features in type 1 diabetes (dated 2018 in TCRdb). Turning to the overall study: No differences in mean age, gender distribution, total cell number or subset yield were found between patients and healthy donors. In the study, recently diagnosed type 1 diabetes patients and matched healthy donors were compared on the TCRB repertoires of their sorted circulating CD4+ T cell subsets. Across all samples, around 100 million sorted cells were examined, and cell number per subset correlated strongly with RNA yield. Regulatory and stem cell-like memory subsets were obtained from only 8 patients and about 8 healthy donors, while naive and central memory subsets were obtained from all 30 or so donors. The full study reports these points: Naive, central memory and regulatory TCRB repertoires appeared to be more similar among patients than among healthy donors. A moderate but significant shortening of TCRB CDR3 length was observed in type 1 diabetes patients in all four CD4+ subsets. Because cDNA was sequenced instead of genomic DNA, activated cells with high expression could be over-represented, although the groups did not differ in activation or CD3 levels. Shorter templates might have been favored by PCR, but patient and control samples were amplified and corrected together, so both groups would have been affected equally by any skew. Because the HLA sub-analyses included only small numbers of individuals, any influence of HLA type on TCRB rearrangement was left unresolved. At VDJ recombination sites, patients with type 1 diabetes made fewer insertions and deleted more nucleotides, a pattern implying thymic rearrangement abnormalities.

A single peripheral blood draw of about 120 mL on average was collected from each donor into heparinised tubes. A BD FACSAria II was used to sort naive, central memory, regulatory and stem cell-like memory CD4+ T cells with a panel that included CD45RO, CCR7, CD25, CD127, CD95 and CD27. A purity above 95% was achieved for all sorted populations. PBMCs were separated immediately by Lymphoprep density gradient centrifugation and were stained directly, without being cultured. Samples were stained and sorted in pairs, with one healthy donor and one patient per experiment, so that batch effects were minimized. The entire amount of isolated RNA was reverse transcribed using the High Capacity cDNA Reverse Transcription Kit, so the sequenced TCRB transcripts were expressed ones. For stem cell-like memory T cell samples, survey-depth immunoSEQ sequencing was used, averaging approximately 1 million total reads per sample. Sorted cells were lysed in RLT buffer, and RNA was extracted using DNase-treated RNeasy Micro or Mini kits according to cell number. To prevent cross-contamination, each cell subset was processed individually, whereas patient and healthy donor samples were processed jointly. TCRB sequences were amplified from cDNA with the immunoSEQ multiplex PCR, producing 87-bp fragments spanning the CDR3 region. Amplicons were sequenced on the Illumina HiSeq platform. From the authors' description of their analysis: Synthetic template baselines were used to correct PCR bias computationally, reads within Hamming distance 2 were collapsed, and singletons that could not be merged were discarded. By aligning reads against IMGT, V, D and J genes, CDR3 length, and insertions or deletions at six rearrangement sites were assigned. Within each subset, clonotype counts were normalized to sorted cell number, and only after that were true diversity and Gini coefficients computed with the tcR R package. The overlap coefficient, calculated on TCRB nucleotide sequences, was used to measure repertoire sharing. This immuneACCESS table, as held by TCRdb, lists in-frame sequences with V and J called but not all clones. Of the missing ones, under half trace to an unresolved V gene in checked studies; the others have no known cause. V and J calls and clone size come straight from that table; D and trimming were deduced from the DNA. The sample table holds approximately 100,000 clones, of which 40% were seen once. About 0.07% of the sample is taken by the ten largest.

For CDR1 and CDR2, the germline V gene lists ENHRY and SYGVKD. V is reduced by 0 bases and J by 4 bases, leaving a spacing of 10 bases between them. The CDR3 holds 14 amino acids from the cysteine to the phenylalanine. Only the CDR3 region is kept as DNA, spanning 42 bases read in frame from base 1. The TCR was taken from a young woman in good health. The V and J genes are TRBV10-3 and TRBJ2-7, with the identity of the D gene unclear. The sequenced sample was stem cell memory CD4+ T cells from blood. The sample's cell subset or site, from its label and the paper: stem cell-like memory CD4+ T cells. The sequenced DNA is TGTGCCATCAGTGAGTCCACGGTATTGTACGAGCAGTACTTC. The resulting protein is CAISESTVLYEQYF.